This T cell receptor (beta chain) was captured in a study of blood T cell repertoires in COVID-19. Method: immunoSEQ multiplex PCR; TCRdb's copy keeps in-frame clones and lacks some. This sample has 78,000 or so clones; roughly 83% occur once, and the top ten carry over 5%. V trimming: 8 bases; J trimming: 6 bases; junction bases outside the gene matches: 12. Germline lookup yields CDR1 ENHRY and CDR2 SYGVKD. The length of the CDR3 is 15 residues. This sequence joins TRBV10-3 and TRBJ2-3, with 9 positions matching TRBD2. The sequence came from a woman aged 60-75 years with acute or convalescent COVID-19. Specimen: peripheral blood. The CDR3 spells CAISAGAGGGDTQYF. DNA of the CDR3: TGTGCCATCTCCGCCGGAGCGGGGGGTGGGGATACGCAGTATTTT.